There are a few counts of the clone carrying this T cell receptor beta chain. Its target is unknown. This record belongs to a study of response to subunit inactivated influenza vaccine. Each CDR3 protein gets one entry after TCRdb re-called the RT-PCR reads with MiXCR. The table includes a few hundred thousand distinct CDR3 sequences, about a fifth detected once. Findings and limits, study-wide: There was a suggestion from the authors that each seasonal influenza vaccination recruits few new T cells.

From germline, CDR1 is SGHDT and CDR2 YYEEEE. V lost 2 bases to trimming and J lost 9 bases; unmatched junction nucleotides: 11. The CDR3 runs to 15 residues. This clonotype was sampled from a man aged 50 to 69 who received an inactivated influenza vaccine. The sequencing here drew on PBMCs from blood, taken about 20 months after vaccination. The V gene is TRBV5-6, the J gene TRBJ2-1; 7 positions match TRBD2. CDR3 coding DNA: TGTGCCAGCAGCTTTTCGGGGGGAGGAATTAGTGAGCAGTTCTTC. Amino acid sequence: CASSFSGGGISEQFF.